This TCR beta chain came from a study of cytomegalovirus exposure and HLA in healthy donors. Germline assignment: CDR1 KGHSH and CDR2 LQKENI. V gave up 3 bases and J gave up 1 base; unmatched junction bases: 5. The CDR3 extends over 17 amino acids. Amplification used 60 Vbeta primers and 13 Jbeta primers. Only in-frame clones appear in the TCRdb table, and some are missing; sequencing was by immunoSEQ multiplex PCR. Altogether about 200,000 clones are present, 76% being singletons, with the ten largest covering roughly 0.62%. The sequence derives from a man aged 18 to 35 in good health and CMV-seronegative. The sequenced material came from PBMCs. The chain employs TRBV18 and TRBJ2-3; the match to TRBD2 covers 12 bases. The CDR3 sequence: CASSPRLAGAGTDTQYF. The DNA for the CDR3 is TGTGCCAGCTCACCGCGACTAGCGGGAGCTGGCACAGATACGCAGTATTTT.